These 14 T cell receptor beta chains share one sample of origin, sequenced in a study of CD8 T cells in Susac syndrome. Random hexamers were used to reverse transcribe 0.5 to 1 ug of RNA. TCRdb reanalysed the immunoSEQ multiplex PCR reads using MiXCR and keeps one entry per CDR3 protein. The sample carries fewer than 350,000 distinct CDR3 sequences, just over 90% recorded once. The source material was CD4+ T cells from PBMCs. The receptors derive from a human donor with multiple sclerosis.

V is TRBV6-1 and J is TRBJ2-1; D tentatively reads TRBD1 or TRBD2 (6 bases each). V gave up 8 bases and J gave up 3 bases, with 11 bases separating them. The CDR3 spans 13 residues. Germline V gene data show CDR1 as MNHNS and CDR2 as SASEGT. In DNA, the CDR3 is TGTGCCAGCCAGGAGGGGGTCTACAATGAGCAGTTCTTC. Translating it yields CASQEGVYNEQFF.

The rearrangement uses TRBV7-2 and TRBJ2-7; D is uncertain. Germline V CDR1 and CDR2: SGHTA, FQGNSA. Trimming shortened V by 2 bases and J by 4 bases, and 9 bases separated the two germline ends. The CDR3 is 13 amino acids. The CDR3 here is CASSLPPVYEQYF. CDR3 nucleotides: TGTGCCAGCAGCTTACCTCCGGTATACGAGCAGTACTTC.

The chain recombines TRBV13 with TRBJ1-6; tentative D call: TRBD1 (5 bases). CDR3 length: 15 amino acids. V lost 2 bases and J lost 7, with 12 bases in between. Germline V CDR1 and CDR2: PRHDT, FYEKMQ (reference sequence). This CDR3 reads CASSLSRDGNSPLHF. In DNA, the CDR3 is TGTGCCAGCAGCTTATCCCGGGACGGGAATTCACCCCTCCACTTT.

The V call is TRBV20-1, the J call TRBJ2-1; weak D call: TRBD2 (7 bases). Germline-derived CDR1 and CDR2 are DFQATT and SNEGSKA (reference sequence). Trimming shortened V by 6 bases and J by 5 bases, and 14 bases separated the two germline ends. The CDR3 totals 13 residues. The CDR3 DNA reads TGCAGTGCGAGGGGGGGGTGGGACAATGAGCAGTTCTTC. It specifies CSARGGWDNEQFF.

The chain employs TRBV11-2 and TRBJ2-1; D might be TRBD2 (6 bases). The CDR3 has 16 residues. Looked up from germline, CDR1 is SGHAT and CDR2 is FQNNGV. V was shortened by 6 bases and J by 3 bases, with 18 bases between the two germline ends. The CDR3 DNA sequence: TGTGCCAGCAGTCCAGGCACTAGCAGATACTACAATGAGCAGTTCTTC. Translation gives CASSPGTSRYYNEQFF.

This chain uses TRBV4-1 with TRBJ2-5, with 13 bases lining up with TRBD2. Germline V lookup: CDR1 MGHRA, CDR2 YSYEKL. This CDR3 comprises 18 residues. Unmatched junction bases numbered 5, after V lost 1 base and J lost 0 bases. CDR3 residues: CASSQGLAGGGYQETQYF. The CDR3 nucleotides are TGCGCCAGCAGCCAAGGACTAGCGGGGGGCGGGTACCAAGAGACCCAGTACTTC.

In DNA, the CDR3 is TGTGCCACCAGCAGAGATTCAGGGGTAGTGGCTGAAGCTTTCTTT. This gives the protein CATSRDSGVVAEAFF. V usage is TRBV15 and J usage is TRBJ1-1, with D perhaps matching TRBD1 (6 bases). From germline, CDR1 is LNHNV and CDR2 YYDKDF (reference sequence). Deletions cut 0 bases from V and 6 bases from J, with 14 bases between. This CDR3 spans 15 amino acids.

The chain carries TRBV28 and TRBJ1-5; no definite D call. V was trimmed by 3 bases and J by 4 bases, leaving 10 bases between them. There are 14 residues in the CDR3. In germline, CDR1 is MDHEN, CDR2 SYDVKM. The CDR3 DNA follows: TGTGCCAGCAGTTTGGGCAGACAAAATCAGCCCCAGCATTTT. Its translation is CASSLGRQNQPQHF.

The V call is TRBV6-2 or TRBV6-3, the J call TRBJ1-1; 7 positions agree with TRBD1. The germline gives CDR1 MNHEY, CDR2 SVGEGT. CDR3 size: 13 residues. The V and J ends lost 6 bases and 4 bases, in that order; junction bases with no gene match: 5. The CDR3 DNA sequence: TGTGCCAGCAGATACACAGGGGCCACTGAAGCTTTCTTT. This sequence encodes CASRYTGATEAFF.

This chain uses TRBV5-1 with TRBJ2-2; perhaps TRBD1 as D (6 bases). The length of the CDR3 is 15 residues. V gave up 3 bases and J gave up 0 bases, with 9 bases separating them. The V gene's germline CDR1 is SGHRS and CDR2 YFSETQ. In DNA form, the CDR3 reads TGCGCCAGCAGCTCAAGGACAGCGAACACCGGGGAGCTGTTTTTT. Translated, it gives CASSSRTANTGELFF. Full variable domain (missing parts from reference TRBV5-1 and TRBJ2-2): KAGVTQTPRYLIKTRGQQVTLSCSPISGHRSVSWYQQTPGQGLQFLFEYFSETQRNKGNFPGRFSGRQFSNSRSEMNVSTLELGDSALYLCASSSRTANTGELFFGEGSRLTVL.

The V gene is TRBV11-2, the J gene TRBJ1-2, with D possibly being TRBD1 (5 bases). This CDR3 is built from 13 residues. CDR1 is SGHAT and CDR2 is FQNNGV in the germline V gene. V dropped 1 base and J dropped 8 bases, with 11 bases sitting between them. CDR3 amino acids: CASSLGLGLGYTF. The CDR3 DNA follows: TGTGCCAGCAGCTTAGGGTTGGGGCTCGGCTACACCTTC.

The CDR3 spells CASSWDSHEDEQYF. The CDR3, as DNA: TGTGCCAGCAGTTGGGACAGTCACGAAGACGAGCAGTACTTC. The rearrangement links TRBV2 to TRBJ2-7; TRBD1 agrees at 7 bases. Germline loops: CDR1 SNHLY, CDR2 FYNNEI. V lost 5 bases, J lost 5 bases, and 9 bases stayed unmatched. The CDR3 extends over 14 amino acids.

J is TRBJ2-3 and V is TRBV18, with D tentatively TRBD1 or TRBD2 (6 bases each). Trimming stripped 5 bases from V and 4 bases from J, with 13 bases between. The CDR3 loop spans 14 amino acids. Germline CDR1 reads KGHSH; CDR2 reads LQKENI. CDR3 nucleotides: TGTGCCAGCTCATCCGGGGGCAGGGCAGATACGCAGTATTTT. Amino acid sequence: CASSSGGRADTQYF.

This sequence joins TRBV5-1 and TRBJ1-2; 8 nucleotides align to TRBD1. CDR3 length: 15 amino acids. V lost 4 bases and J lost 0; bases outside the gene matches: 5. The germline gives CDR1 SGHRS, CDR2 YFSETQ. The CDR3 DNA sequence: TGCGCCAGCAGCCCTCGGACAGGGACTAACTATGGCTACACCTTC. Its translation: CASSPRTGTNYGYTF.